A single sample gave rise to the 3 T cell receptor beta chains below, sequenced in a study of T cells in Graves' hyperthyroidism and ophthalmopathy. It was RNA transcripts that yielded the amplified TCR beta CDR3 regions. An initial round of RT-PCR targeting the TCR CDR3 relied on the HTBI primer set. TCRdb used MiXCR to reprocess the multiplex PCR reads, holding one entry per CDR3 protein. The sample lists about 290,000 distinct CDR3 sequences; about an eighth were seen once. Sequenced sample: blood. These receptors were collected from a woman aged 40 to 55 with Graves' hyperthyroidism.

This clonotype was found many times. The chain uses TRBV12-3 or TRBV12-4 and TRBJ2-3; 11 bases align to TRBD2. The junction had 10 bases not matched to a gene; V was cut back by 6 bases and J by 8 bases. CDR3 length: 15 residues. CDR3 coding DNA: TGTGCCAGCAGCCTGACTAGCGGGGTTCAGGGTACGCAGTATTTT. This translates into CASSLTSGVQGTQYF.

This clonotype was detected ten times or more. The chain couples TRBV6-2 or TRBV6-3 to TRBJ2-7, with 9 bases lining up with TRBD1. The CDR3 loop spans 13 amino acids. J gave up 4 bases and V 7 bases, and 5 bases lay outside the gene matches. CDR1 is MNHEY and CDR2 is SVGEGT in the germline V gene. CDR3 nucleotide sequence: TGTGCCAGCACGGGGACAGGGAGATACGAGCAGTACTTC. Its translation: CASTGTGRYEQYF.

This clonotype was seen ten or more times. V gene TRBV28 combines with J gene TRBJ1-1, with D tentatively TRBD1 (5 bases). V was trimmed by 5 bases and J by 4 bases, leaving 29 bases between them. The CDR3 runs 19 residues. Germline-derived CDR1 and CDR2 are MDHEN and SYDVKM. This CDR3 is CASSPLSRLKGPQGTEAFF. Here the CDR3 DNA reads TGTGCCAGCAGTCCTCTTTCTCGTCTTAAGGGGCCGCAGGGCACTGAAGCTTTCTTT.